The text below deals with one TCR beta chain. Sequenced by immunoSEQ multiplex PCR; TCRdb stores in-frame clones only, minus some. The top ten clones hold around 0.15% of a sample with roughly 2.5 million clones, over 85% of them seen once. The CDR3 length is 15 residues. Germline V gene data show CDR1 as MDHEN and CDR2 as SYDVKM. Trimming cost V 5 bases and J 6 bases; bases outside gene matches: 9. This record comes from a study of shared clonotypes between healthy human individuals. Study as a whole: Three plates each covered CD4 naive and memory; CD8 naive two, CD8 memory one.

The receptor was isolated from a man aged 18 to 29 in good health. Sequenced input: naive CD4+ T cells sorted from blood. Subset noted: CD45RA+ positively selected. V gene TRBV28 combines with J gene TRBJ2-2, with 7 bases matching TRBD1. CDR3 coding DNA: TGTGCCAGCAGTCCTCCCGACAGGGATGCCGGGGAGCTGTTTTTT. This translates into CASSPPDRDAGELFF.